This T cell receptor beta chain was captured by sequencing in a study of blood T cells in healthy people across ages. The CDR3 spans 12 residues. Germline CDR1 and CDR2: LGHDT and YNNKEL (reference sequence). V was pared by 4 bases and J by 11 bases, with 1 base of the junction left unmatched. Combining a sample-barcoded 5' primer with a J-beta primer mix, a second PCR ran for roughly 6 to 12 cycles. In TCRdb, the 5' RACE reads were re-called with MiXCR into one record per CDR3 protein. The repertoire holds approximately 2,000,000 distinct CDR3 sequences, with 35% to 50% as singletons. Sequenced sample: blood. This chain connects TRBV3-1 to TRBJ1-6; TRBD1 matches 8 bases. This clonotype was sampled from a human donor in good health. The CDR3 protein is CASSRTGPPLHF. The CDR3 DNA follows: TGTGCCAGCAGCCGGACAGGGCCACCCCTCCACTTT.